This TCR beta chain was documented in a study of beta chain features in type 1 diabetes. All sorted populations exceeded 98% purity. As every portion of the isolated RNA was reverse transcribed, the sequencing read expressed TCRB transcripts. Sequencing used immunoSEQ multiplex PCR; TCRdb keeps in-frame clones, though not all of them. The sample lists around 140,000 clones, over 9.5% occurring once. This receptor was taken from a man younger than 30 in good health. The material sequenced was naive CD4+ T cells from blood.

The CDR3, as DNA: TGTGCCAGCAGCTTAAATCGGGTCGGGAGCGGGGGGGCCCGAACGCAGTATTTT. It codes for CASSLNRVGSGGARTQYF. The chain couples TRBV7-3 to TRBJ2-3; 10 bases fit TRBD2. V lost 1 base, J lost 9 bases, and 16 bases stayed unmatched. This CDR3 has 18 residues. Germline V gives CDR1 SGHTA, CDR2 FQGTGA. The full variable domain, completed using reference TRBV7-3 and TRBJ2-3, is GAGVSQTPSNKVTEKGKYVELRCDPISGHTALYWYRQSLGQGPEFLIYFQGTGAADDSGLPNDRFFAVRPEGSVSTLKIQRTERGDSAVYLCASSLNRVGSGGARTQYFGPGTRLTVL.